This T cell receptor beta chain was documented in a study of vaccination and CD4 T cells after COVID-19 (dated 2022 in TCRdb). Notes on the research overall: Convalescent patients had a positive SARS-CoV-2 result on nasal swab PCR, and of these patients, nine had mild disease and one had severe disease. Post-COVID blood samples from convalescent patients were collected a median of about 110 days after diagnosis, with a range of about 35 to 161 days. For stimulating the cultures, overlapping spike peptide pools were used, derived from SARS-CoV-2 as well as from the common cold coronaviruses HCoV-NL63, HCoV-OC43 and HCoV-229E. Two doses of either the Pfizer-BioNTech BNT162b2 vaccine (n=8) or the Moderna mRNA-1273 vaccine (n=2) were administered to participants. Six males and four females were included in the convalescent cohort, with two Hispanic individuals, seven Caucasians, two Asians and one multiracial person represented. The spike-specific CD4+ TCR repertoire was compared before and after mRNA vaccination in under 11 COVID-19 convalescent patients and several infection-naive healthy vaccine recipients. Post-vaccine blood samples were collected a median of 72 days after the second vaccine dose, ranging from roughly 13 to 241 days. In control cultures, a CEFX viral epitope pool was used as positive control, an HIV-1 Nef peptide pool was used as negative control, or no peptide was added. What the work shows at the level of the full study, not this receptor alone: Only a relatively small number of convalescent patients were included in the study, and early timepoints following natural infection were not analyzed. The median number of SARS-CoV-2-reactive clonotypes rose from around 22 after infection to 35 to 45 after vaccination, but the change was not significant. Nearly all vaccine-specific clones in convalescent patients (304 of 307) were mono-reactive for SARS-CoV-2 spike rather than cross-reactive with common cold coronaviruses. Among the post-vaccine SARS-CoV-2-reactive clones in convalescent patients, a median around 85% showed up only after vaccination, which suggests vaccine-specific priming.

Libraries were constructed by PCR. TCR sequencing of DNA from cultured CD4+ T cells used the Oncomine TCR Beta short-read assay at the Johns Hopkins FTIC core. The QIAamp micro DNA kit was used to extract genomic DNA from the cultured CD4+ T cells. Oncomine TCR Beta libraries from cultured CD4+ T cells were pooled using unique dual indexes and sequenced on an Illumina iSeq 100. The paper's data handling went like this. Non-productive sequences were filtered out, and CDR3s that did not start with C, did not end with F or W, or were shorter than 7 amino acids were discarded. Antigen-specific clonotypes were identified using the MANAFEST web application through comparison of peptide-stimulated wells with reference and other culture wells. To be called positive, a clone needed an FDR below 0.05, an odds ratio above 5, and a productive frequency above 0.1% in at least two of three replicate wells. Cross-reactive clonotypes were defined as significantly expanded in both SARS-CoV-2 spike wells and at least one common cold coronavirus spike condition. Using R version 3.6.1, CDR3 homology was evaluated through Levenshtein distances (stringdist) along with unrooted phylogenetic trees (ape). TCRdb reprocessing: public reads trimmed at Q25 with fastp, clones called with MiXCR, in-frame beta chains kept. Entries that share a CDR3 protein sequence are merged under the most common genes and DNA. TCRdb assigned the V and J calls; the authors' analysis was not used. Across this sample there are some 8,000 distinct CDR3 sequences, with approximately 55% seen only once. 45% to 50% of the sample rests with the top ten.

CDR1 and CDR2, per the germline V gene, are MNHEY and SVGAGI. V lost 1 base and J lost 4 bases, and the count of bases not matched to a germline gene is 5. The CDR3, cysteine through phenylalanine, is 16 amino acids long. The entry retains the CDR3 DNA only, 48 bases that are in frame from base 1. On this clonotype itself: Which antigen it targets is not known. No clone much larger than this one lies a single base away; base qualities are absent.

This specimen's treatment or condition label, interpreted: approximately nine-day PBMC culture with coronavirus spike peptide pools or control peptides (ViraFEST assay). The study used the ViraFEST assay, which expanded antigen-specific T cells with peptide pools and then identified expanded clonotypes by TCR sequencing. Positive SARS-CoV-2 PCR tests in the convalescent patients dated from March to December 2020, before Alpha, Beta and Delta variants emerged in the United States. More than 1.5 million PBMCs per well were cultured in IMDM with roughly 5.5% human AB serum and approximately 9.8 IU/ml IL-2, plus 10 ug/ml peptide pools. On days 3 and 7, half of the culture medium was replaced with fresh IL-2-containing medium. After 10 to 11 days of culture, CD4+ T cells were isolated by negative selection with the EasySep CD4+ T cell isolation kit. Ficoll-Paque Plus gradient centrifugation was used to isolate PBMCs from whole blood, and the isolated PBMCs were then either used fresh or cryopreserved at -140C. Each culture condition was generally run in triplicate wells.

This chain joins TRBV6-5 to TRBJ1-2; 11 middle bases align to TRBD1. The clonotype originates from a human donor who had recovered from COVID-19. The sample taken for sequencing was CD4+ T cells from blood, cultured in vitro. The CDR3 protein is CASSYLRTGGGYGYTF. The nucleotides are TGTGCCAGCAGTTACTTGCGGACAGGGGGCGGCTATGGCTACACCTTC.